These T cell receptor beta chains were read from a single sample in a study of shared clonotypes between healthy human individuals. TCRdb keeps only in-frame clones here, not all; method: immunoSEQ multiplex PCR. The profile shows about 2,500,000 clones, roughly nine tenths of them singletons. The sequencing sample was made of naive CD4+ T cells sorted from blood. The source is a man in his late teens or twenties in good health. Each CDR3 is given with its conserved first and last residue. D genes are given only for firm matches. Size values are once, few and many counts, or a class for expanded clones, and some rows have none.

V gene: TRBV18
J gene: TRBJ1-1
D gene: -
clone size: -
CDR3 DNA: TGTGCCAGCTCACCTCGGGACCCTGAAGCTTTCTTT
CDR3 protein: CASSPRDPEAFF

V gene: TRBV7-9
J gene: TRBJ2-6
D gene: -
clone size: -
CDR3 DNA: TGTGCCAGCAGCTTAGAGGGACTTGGGGCCAACGTCCTGACTTTC
CDR3 protein: CASSLEGLGANVLTF

V gene: TRBV19
J gene: TRBJ1-5
D gene: -
clone size: -
CDR3 DNA: TGTGCCAGTAGTGGGGGGGCGTGGGGCAATCAGCCCCAGCATTTT
CDR3 protein: CASSGGAWGNQPQHF

V gene: TRBV2
J gene: TRBJ2-1
D gene: TRBD1
clone size: -
CDR3 DNA: TGTGCCAGCAGACCTAGAGACAGGGAGAGCTCCTACAATGAGCAGTTCTTC
CDR3 protein: CASRPRDRESSYNEQFF

V gene: TRBV19
J gene: TRBJ1-2
D gene: TRBD1
clone size: -
CDR3 DNA: TGTGCCAGTAGTTCAGACAGGGACTATGGCTACACCTTC
CDR3 protein: CASSSDRDYGYTF

V gene: TRBV30
J gene: TRBJ1-1
D gene: -
clone size: few
CDR3 DNA: TGTGCCTGGAACAGAGGGCTGAACACTGAAGCTTTCTTT
CDR3 protein: CAWNRGLNTEAFF

V gene: TRBV6-5
J gene: TRBJ2-7
D gene: -
clone size: -
CDR3 DNA: TGTGCCAGCAGTTCGTGGGGGAGCGAGCAGTACTTC
CDR3 protein: CASSSWGSEQYF

V gene: TRBV6-1
J gene: TRBJ2-1
D gene: -
clone size: -
CDR3 DNA: TGTGCCAGCAGTCGCGGGTCCTTTTACAATGAGCAGTTCTTC
CDR3 protein: CASSRGSFYNEQFF

V gene: TRBV9
J gene: TRBJ1-3
D gene: -
clone size: -
CDR3 DNA: TGTGCCAGCAGCGCGATGGGACGACACTCTGGAAACACCATATATTTT
CDR3 protein: CASSAMGRHSGNTIYF

V gene: TRBV19
J gene: TRBJ2-5
D gene: -
clone size: -
CDR3 DNA: TGTGCCAGTAGGGGTGTAGGACAAGAGACCCAGTACTTC
CDR3 protein: CASRGVGQETQYF

V gene: TRBV2
J gene: TRBJ1-2
D gene: -
clone size: -
CDR3 DNA: TGTGCCAGCAGTGATGGAGGAAGGCCTGGCTACACCTTC
CDR3 protein: CASSDGGRPGYTF

V gene: TRBV19
J gene: TRBJ2-1
D gene: TRBD2
clone size: -
CDR3 DNA: TGTGCCAGTAGAAAGGCGGGAGTGGCGGATGAGCAGTTCTTC
CDR3 protein: CASRKAGVADEQFF

V gene: TRBV28
J gene: TRBJ1-3
D gene: -
clone size: once
CDR3 DNA: TGTGCCAGCAGTGCTCAGGGGTCCTCTGGAAACACCATATATTTT
CDR3 protein: CASSAQGSSGNTIYF

V gene: TRBV29-1
J gene: TRBJ1-2
D gene: TRBD1
clone size: -
CDR3 DNA: TGCAGCGTTGAATGGGGACAGGGCTACACCTTC
CDR3 protein: CSVEWGQGYTF

V gene: TRBV28
J gene: TRBJ1-4
D gene: TRBD1
clone size: -
CDR3 DNA: TGTGCCAGCAGTTTAAGTCCAGGGACAGTCGGCAGAACTAATGAAAAACTGTTTTTT
CDR3 protein: CASSLSPGTVGRTNEKLFF

V gene: TRBV6-5
J gene: TRBJ2-1
D gene: -
clone size: -
CDR3 DNA: TGTGCCAGCAGTCTGATTGGGCTTTTGGGAGAGCAGTTCTTC
CDR3 protein: CASSLIGLLGEQFF

V gene: TRBV5-1
J gene: TRBJ2-7
D gene: TRBD1
clone size: once
CDR3 DNA: TGCGCCAGCAGCTCGCGGGGACAGGGGGATCGCGAGCAGTACTTC
CDR3 protein: CASSSRGQGDREQYF

V gene: TRBV2
J gene: TRBJ2-1
D gene: -
clone size: -
CDR3 DNA: TGTGCCAGCAACTTAGACAGGGGAGGGTTCAATGAGCAGTTCTTC
CDR3 protein: CASNLDRGGFNEQFF

V gene: TRBV5-8
J gene: TRBJ2-5
D gene: TRBD1
clone size: -
CDR3 DNA: TGTGCCAGCAGCGACCGGGACAGGGCCCAAGAGACCCAGTACTTC
CDR3 protein: CASSDRDRAQETQYF

V gene: TRBV5-1
J gene: TRBJ2-5
D gene: -
clone size: -
CDR3 DNA: TGCGCCAGCAGGTGGGGACAAGAGACCCAGTACTTC
CDR3 protein: CASRWGQETQYF

V gene: TRBV7-9
J gene: TRBJ2-7
D gene: -
clone size: once
CDR3 DNA: TGTGCCAGCAGCTTAGGGGACAAGCAGTACTTC
CDR3 protein: CASSLGDKQYF

V gene: TRBV10-3
J gene: TRBJ1-1
D gene: -
clone size: -
CDR3 DNA: TGTGCCATCAGTGAGGAGGGGCCTTCTGAAGCTTTCTTT
CDR3 protein: CAISEEGPSEAFF

V gene: TRBV5-1
J gene: TRBJ2-1
D gene: -
clone size: -
CDR3 DNA: TGCGCCAGCAGCTTGGGGCCCCAAGGTGAGCAGTTCTTC
CDR3 protein: CASSLGPQGEQFF

V gene: TRBV27
J gene: TRBJ1-6
D gene: -
clone size: -
CDR3 DNA: TGTGCCAGCAGTTTAGGAACAGGAGCATATTCACCCCTCCACTTT
CDR3 protein: CASSLGTGAYSPLHF

V gene: TRBV28
J gene: TRBJ1-2
D gene: -
clone size: -
CDR3 DNA: TGTGCCAGCAGTTTGACCAAGGGAGATGGCTACACCTTC
CDR3 protein: CASSLTKGDGYTF

V gene: TRBV23-1
J gene: TRBJ1-2
D gene: TRBD1
clone size: -
CDR3 DNA: TGCGCCAGAAAATCGGTGGGACAGCTGAGATGTGGCTACACCTTC
CDR3 protein: CARKSVGQLRCGYTF

V gene: TRBV7-9
J gene: TRBJ1-5
D gene: -
clone size: -
CDR3 DNA: TGTGCCAGCACCACCACTGGGGGGGGACTTAATCAGCCCCAGCATTTT
CDR3 protein: CASTTTGGGLNQPQHF

V gene: TRBV10-3
J gene: TRBJ2-7
D gene: TRBD2
clone size: -
CDR3 DNA: TGTGCCATCAGGCCCGGGACTAACCCCTACGAGCAGTACTTC
CDR3 protein: CAIRPGTNPYEQYF

V gene: TRBV5-6
J gene: TRBJ2-5
D gene: -
clone size: -
CDR3 DNA: TGTGCCAGCAGCTTGCCCAAGTACCAAGAGACCCAGTACTTC
CDR3 protein: CASSLPKYQETQYF

V gene: TRBV10-3
J gene: TRBJ2-7
D gene: -
clone size: -
CDR3 DNA: TGTGCCATCAGTGAGTCGGGCAGTCCATACGAGCAGTACTTC
CDR3 protein: CAISESGSPYEQYF

V gene: TRBV5-4
J gene: TRBJ1-1
D gene: -
clone size: -
CDR3 DNA: TGTGCCAGCAGCTTGGAACAGGGCCCGTTGGAAGCTTTCTTT
CDR3 protein: CASSLEQGPLEAFF

V gene: TRBV28
J gene: TRBJ2-1
D gene: TRBD1
clone size: -
CDR3 DNA: TGTGCCAGCCCGGGACAGGCCTACCCAAACAATGAGCAGTTCTTC
CDR3 protein: CASPGQAYPNNEQFF

V gene: TRBV6-6
J gene: TRBJ2-2
D gene: -
clone size: -
CDR3 DNA: TGTGCCAGCAGTTCTCAGCGGAGCAACACCGGGGAGCTGTTTTTT
CDR3 protein: CASSSQRSNTGELFF

V gene: TRBV6-6
J gene: TRBJ2-1
D gene: -
clone size: once
CDR3 DNA: TGTGCCAGCAGTTACTTTTTGGGGCTGTATGAGCAGTTCTTC
CDR3 protein: CASSYFLGLYEQFF

V gene: TRBV19
J gene: TRBJ2-5
D gene: -
clone size: -
CDR3 DNA: TGTGCCAGTAGTGAGGGACACTGGGGGGAGACCCAGTACTTC
CDR3 protein: CASSEGHWGETQYF

V gene: TRBV5-6
J gene: TRBJ2-3
D gene: -
clone size: once
CDR3 DNA: TGTGCCAGCAGCCTATCGCTTCGCACAGATACGCAGTATTTT
CDR3 protein: CASSLSLRTDTQYF

V gene: TRBV29-1
J gene: TRBJ2-5
D gene: -
clone size: -
CDR3 DNA: TGCAGCGCCATCGGGCGGGGCCAAGAGACCCAGTACTTC
CDR3 protein: CSAIGRGQETQYF

V gene: TRBV28
J gene: TRBJ2-7
D gene: -
clone size: -
CDR3 DNA: TGTGCCAGCAGTTTAGAGGGTGTTATCTACGAGCAGTACTTC
CDR3 protein: CASSLEGVIYEQYF

V gene: TRBV10-3
J gene: TRBJ2-3
D gene: TRBD2
clone size: -
CDR3 DNA: TGTGCCATCAGTGAAAGGGCGGGAGCAGATACGCAGTATTTT
CDR3 protein: CAISERAGADTQYF

V gene: TRBV28
J gene: TRBJ1-5
D gene: -
clone size: once
CDR3 DNA: TGTGCCAGCACCGTGGGGGGAGATCAGCCCCAGCATTTT
CDR3 protein: CASTVGGDQPQHF

V gene: TRBV5-6
J gene: TRBJ2-7
D gene: -
clone size: -
CDR3 DNA: TGTGCCAGCAGCTTGTTGGGTCTATTAGCTGGGGTAGCCTACGAGCAGTACTTC
CDR3 protein: CASSLLGLLAGVAYEQYF

V gene: TRBV7-6
J gene: TRBJ2-7
D gene: TRBD1
clone size: -
CDR3 DNA: TGTGCCAGCAGCGCAACCCACGGACAGGCGGAGCAGTACTTC
CDR3 protein: CASSATHGQAEQYF

V gene: TRBV6-1
J gene: TRBJ2-4
D gene: -
clone size: -
CDR3 DNA: TGTGCCAGCAGTGAAGAAGGGCGTATCAAAAACATTCAGTACTTC
CDR3 protein: CASSEEGRIKNIQYF

V gene: TRBV5-6
J gene: TRBJ2-3
D gene: -
clone size: -
CDR3 DNA: TGTGCCAGCAGCTTTGGGGCGGATACGCAGTATTTT
CDR3 protein: CASSFGADTQYF